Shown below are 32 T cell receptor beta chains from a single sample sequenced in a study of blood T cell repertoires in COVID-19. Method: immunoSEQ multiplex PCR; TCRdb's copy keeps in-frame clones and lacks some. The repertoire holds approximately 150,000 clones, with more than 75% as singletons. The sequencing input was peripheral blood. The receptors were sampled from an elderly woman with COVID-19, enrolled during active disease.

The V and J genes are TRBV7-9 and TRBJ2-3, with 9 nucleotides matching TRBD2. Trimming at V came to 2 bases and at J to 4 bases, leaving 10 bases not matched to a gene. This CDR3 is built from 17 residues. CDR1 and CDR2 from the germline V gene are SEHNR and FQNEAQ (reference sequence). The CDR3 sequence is CASSLFLGTSRADTQYF. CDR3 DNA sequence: TGTGCCAGCAGCTTATTCTTGGGGACTAGCAGAGCAGATACGCAGTATTTT.

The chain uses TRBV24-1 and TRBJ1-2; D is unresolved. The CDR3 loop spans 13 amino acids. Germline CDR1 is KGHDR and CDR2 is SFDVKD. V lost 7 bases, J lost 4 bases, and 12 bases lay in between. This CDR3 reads CATSGVGSYGYTF. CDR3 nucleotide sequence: TGTGCCACCAGCGGGGTGGGGTCCTATGGCTACACCTTC.

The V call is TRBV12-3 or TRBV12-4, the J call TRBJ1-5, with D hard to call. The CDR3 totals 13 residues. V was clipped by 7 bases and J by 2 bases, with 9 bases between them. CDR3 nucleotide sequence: TGTGCCAGCACCTTTACAGGCAATCAGCCCCAGCATTTT. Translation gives CASTFTGNQPQHF.

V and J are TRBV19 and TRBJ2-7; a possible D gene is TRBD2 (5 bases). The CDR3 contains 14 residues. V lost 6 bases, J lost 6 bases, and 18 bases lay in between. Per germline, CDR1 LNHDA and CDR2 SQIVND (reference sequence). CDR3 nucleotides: TGTGCCAGTAGCCTTCTAGCTCAATCAGGCGAGCAGTACTTC. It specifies CASSLLAQSGEQYF.

The CDR3 is CASSPGRSAYSYEQYF. The CDR3 coding sequence is TGTGCCAGCAGCCCCGGGAGGTCGGCTTACAGCTACGAGCAGTACTTC. The chain uses TRBV5-6 and TRBJ2-7; 7 bases align to TRBD2. Per germline, CDR1 SGHDT and CDR2 YYEEEE. Trimming took 4 bases from V and 3 from J; bases not matched to a gene: 13. This CDR3 has 16 amino acids.

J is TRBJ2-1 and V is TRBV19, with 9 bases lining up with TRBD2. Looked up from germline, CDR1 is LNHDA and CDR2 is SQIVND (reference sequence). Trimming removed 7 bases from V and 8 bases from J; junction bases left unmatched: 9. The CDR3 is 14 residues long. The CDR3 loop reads CASILSSGNHEQFF. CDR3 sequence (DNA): TGTGCCAGTATTCTGTCTAGCGGGAACCATGAGCAGTTCTTC.

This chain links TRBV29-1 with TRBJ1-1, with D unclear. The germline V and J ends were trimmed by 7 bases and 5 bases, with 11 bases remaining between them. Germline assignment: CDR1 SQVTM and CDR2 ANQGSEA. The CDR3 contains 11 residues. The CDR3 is CSGRLSTEAFF. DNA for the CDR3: TGCAGCGGCCGACTCTCGACTGAAGCTTTCTTT.

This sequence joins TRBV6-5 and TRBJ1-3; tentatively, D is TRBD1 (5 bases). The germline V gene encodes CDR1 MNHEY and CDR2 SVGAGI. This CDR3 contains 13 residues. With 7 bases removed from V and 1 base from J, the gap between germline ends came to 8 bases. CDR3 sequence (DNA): TGTGCCAGCAAGGGGAAATCTGGAAACACCATATATTTT. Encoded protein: CASKGKSGNTIYF.

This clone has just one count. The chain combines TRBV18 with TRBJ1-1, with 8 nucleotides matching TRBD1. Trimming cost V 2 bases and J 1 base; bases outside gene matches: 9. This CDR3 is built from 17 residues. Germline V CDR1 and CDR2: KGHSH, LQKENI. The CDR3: CASSPSGQALGNTEAFF. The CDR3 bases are TGTGCCAGCTCACCATCGGGACAGGCATTGGGGAACACTGAAGCTTTCTTT.

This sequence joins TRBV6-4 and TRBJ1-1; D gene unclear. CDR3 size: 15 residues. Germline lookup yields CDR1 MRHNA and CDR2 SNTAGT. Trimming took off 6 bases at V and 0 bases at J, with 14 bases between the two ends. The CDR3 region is CASRVGEGMNTEAFF. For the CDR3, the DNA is TGTGCCAGCAGGGTCGGGGAGGGCATGAACACTGAAGCTTTCTTT.

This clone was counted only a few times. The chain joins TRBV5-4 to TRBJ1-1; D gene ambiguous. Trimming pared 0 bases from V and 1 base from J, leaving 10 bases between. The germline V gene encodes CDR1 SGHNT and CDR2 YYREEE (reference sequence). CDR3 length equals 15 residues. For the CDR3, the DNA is TGTGCCAGCAGCTTGGACGCCAGATCGAACACTGAAGCTTTCTTT. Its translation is CASSLDARSNTEAFF.

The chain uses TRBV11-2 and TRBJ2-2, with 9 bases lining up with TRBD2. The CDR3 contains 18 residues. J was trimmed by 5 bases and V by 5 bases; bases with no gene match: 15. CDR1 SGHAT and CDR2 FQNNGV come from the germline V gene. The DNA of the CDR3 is TGTGCCAGCAGCCCGCTCAGCCGGACTAGCGAAGGGACCGGGGAGCTGTTTTTT. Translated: CASSPLSRTSEGTGELFF.

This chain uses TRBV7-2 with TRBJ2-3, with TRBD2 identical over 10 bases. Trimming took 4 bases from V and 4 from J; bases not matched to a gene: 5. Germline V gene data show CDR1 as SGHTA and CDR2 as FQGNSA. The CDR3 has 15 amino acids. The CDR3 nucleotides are TGTGCCAGCAGCTCGGCCCTAGCGGGAGCAGATACGCAGTATTTT. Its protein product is CASSSALAGADTQYF.

CDR3 sequence: CASSQDFRVEKLFF. DNA of the CDR3: TGCGCCAGCAGCCAAGATTTCAGGGTTGAAAAACTGTTTTTT. V is TRBV4-3 and J is TRBJ1-4; D possibly corresponds to TRBD1 (5 bases). Germline CDR1 and CDR2: LGHNA and YSLEER. The CDR3 is 14 amino acids. Between the trimmed V and J ends, which lost 0 bases and 7 bases, there was a span of 9 bases.

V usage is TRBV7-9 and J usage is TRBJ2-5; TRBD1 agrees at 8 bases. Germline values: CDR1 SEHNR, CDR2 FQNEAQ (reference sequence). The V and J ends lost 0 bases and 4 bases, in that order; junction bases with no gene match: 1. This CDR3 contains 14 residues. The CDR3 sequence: CASSLAGTGETQYF. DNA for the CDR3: TGTGCCAGCAGCTTAGCCGGGACAGGAGAGACCCAGTACTTC.

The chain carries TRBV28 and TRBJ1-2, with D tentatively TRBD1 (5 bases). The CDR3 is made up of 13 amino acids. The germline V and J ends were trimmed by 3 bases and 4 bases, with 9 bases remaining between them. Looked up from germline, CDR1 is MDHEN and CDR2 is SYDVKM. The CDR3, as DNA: TGTGCCAGCAGTTTCGGACAAAGCTATGGCTACACCTTC. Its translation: CASSFGQSYGYTF.

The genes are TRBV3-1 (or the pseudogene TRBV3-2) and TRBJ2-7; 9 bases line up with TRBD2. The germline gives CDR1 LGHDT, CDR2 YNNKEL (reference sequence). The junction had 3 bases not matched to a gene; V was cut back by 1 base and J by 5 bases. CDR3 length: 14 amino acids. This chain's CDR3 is CASSQVPSGNEQYF. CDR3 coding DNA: TGTGCCAGCAGCCAAGTTCCTAGCGGGAACGAGCAGTACTTC.

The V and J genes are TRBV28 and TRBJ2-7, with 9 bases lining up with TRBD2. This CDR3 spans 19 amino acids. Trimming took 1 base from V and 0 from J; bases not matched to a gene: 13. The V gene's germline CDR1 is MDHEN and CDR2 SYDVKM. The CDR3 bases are TGTGCCAGCAGTTTATCTATGGGACTAGCCTTAAAAGGCTCCTACGAGCAGTACTTC. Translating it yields CASSLSMGLALKGSYEQYF. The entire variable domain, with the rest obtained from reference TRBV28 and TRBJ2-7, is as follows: DVKVTQSSRYLVKRTGEKVFLECVQDMDHENMFWYRQDPGLGLRLIYFSYDVKMKEKGDIPEGYSVSREKKERFSLILESASTNQTSMYLCASSLSMGLALKGSYEQYFGPGTRLTVT.

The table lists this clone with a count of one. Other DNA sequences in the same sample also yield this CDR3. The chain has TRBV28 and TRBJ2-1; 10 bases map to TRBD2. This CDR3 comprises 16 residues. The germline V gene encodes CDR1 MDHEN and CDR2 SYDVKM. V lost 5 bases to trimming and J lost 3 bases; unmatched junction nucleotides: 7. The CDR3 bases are TGTGCCAGCAGTCCCCCCGGACTAGCGGTCTACAATGAGCAGTTCTTC. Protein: CASSPPGLAVYNEQFF.

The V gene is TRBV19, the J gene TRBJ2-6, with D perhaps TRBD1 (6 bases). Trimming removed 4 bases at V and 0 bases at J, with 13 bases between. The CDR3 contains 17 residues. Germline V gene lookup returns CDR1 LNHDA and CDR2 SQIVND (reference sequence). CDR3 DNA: TGTGCCAGTAGTACATGGGACACCTCCTCTGGGGCCAACGTCCTGACTTTC. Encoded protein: CASSTWDTSSGANVLTF.

The chain's CDR3 is CASSEDGRSKGETQYF. CDR3 nucleotides: TGCGCCAGCAGCGAAGATGGGAGATCCAAAGGAGAGACCCAGTACTTC. This rearrangement joins TRBV5-1 to TRBJ2-5; a possible D gene is TRBD2 (5 bases). This CDR3 has 16 residues. Looked up from germline, CDR1 is SGHRS and CDR2 is YFSETQ. V lost 4 bases and J lost 4, with 20 bases in between.

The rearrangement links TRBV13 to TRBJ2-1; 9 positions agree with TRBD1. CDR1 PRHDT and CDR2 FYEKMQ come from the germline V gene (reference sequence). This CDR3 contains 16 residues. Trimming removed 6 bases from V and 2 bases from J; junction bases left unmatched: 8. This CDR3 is CASSGNRDRAYNEQFF. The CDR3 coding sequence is TGTGCCAGCAGTGGTAATCGGGACAGGGCCTACAATGAGCAGTTCTTC.

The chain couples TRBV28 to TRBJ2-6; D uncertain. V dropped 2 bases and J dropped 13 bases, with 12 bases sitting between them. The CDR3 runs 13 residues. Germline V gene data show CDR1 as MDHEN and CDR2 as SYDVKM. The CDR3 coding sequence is TGTGCCAGCAGTTTAACCCAACTCCCTGTCCTGACTTTC. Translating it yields CASSLTQLPVLTF.

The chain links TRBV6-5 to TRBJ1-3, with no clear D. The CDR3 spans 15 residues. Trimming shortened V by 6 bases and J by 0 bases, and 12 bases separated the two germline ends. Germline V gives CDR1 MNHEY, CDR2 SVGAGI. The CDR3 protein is CASRQPGSSGNTIYF. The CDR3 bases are TGTGCCAGCAGACAACCGGGGTCCTCTGGAAACACCATATATTTT.

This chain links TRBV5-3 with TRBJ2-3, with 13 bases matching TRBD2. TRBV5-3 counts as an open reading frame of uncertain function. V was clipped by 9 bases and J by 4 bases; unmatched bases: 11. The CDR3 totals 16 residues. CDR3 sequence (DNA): TGTGCCACACCTTCCGGGACTAGCGGGACGGCAGATACGCAGTATTTT. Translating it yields CATPSGTSGTADTQYF.

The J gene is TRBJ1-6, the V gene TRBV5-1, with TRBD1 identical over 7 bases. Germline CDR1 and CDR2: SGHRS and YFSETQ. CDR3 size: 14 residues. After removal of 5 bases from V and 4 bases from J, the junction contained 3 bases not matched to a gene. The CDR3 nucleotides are TGCGCCAGCAGAGAACAGGGGTATAATTCACCCCTCCACTTT. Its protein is CASREQGYNSPLHF.

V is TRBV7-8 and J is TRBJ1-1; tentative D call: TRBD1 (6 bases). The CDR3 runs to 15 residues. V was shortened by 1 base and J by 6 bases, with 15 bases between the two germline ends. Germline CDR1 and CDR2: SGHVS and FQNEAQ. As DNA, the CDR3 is TGTGCCAGCAGCTTAGACGCTCGAGGGGGTGCTGAAGCTTTCTTT. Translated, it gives CASSLDARGGAEAFF.

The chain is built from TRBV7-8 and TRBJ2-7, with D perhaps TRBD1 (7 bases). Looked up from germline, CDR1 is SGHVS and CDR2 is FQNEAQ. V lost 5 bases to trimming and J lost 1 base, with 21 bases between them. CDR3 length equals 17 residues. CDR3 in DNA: TGTGCCAGCAGCCTGGGTTGGGCGGGACAGCTTTCCTACGAGCAGTACTTC. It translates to CASSLGWAGQLSYEQYF.

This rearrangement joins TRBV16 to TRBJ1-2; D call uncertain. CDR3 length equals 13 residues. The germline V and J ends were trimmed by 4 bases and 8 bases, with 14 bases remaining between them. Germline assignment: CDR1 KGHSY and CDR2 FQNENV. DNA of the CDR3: TGTGCCAGCAGCCCCAAGGTGAGCGGCGGCTACACCTTC. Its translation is CASSPKVSGGYTF.

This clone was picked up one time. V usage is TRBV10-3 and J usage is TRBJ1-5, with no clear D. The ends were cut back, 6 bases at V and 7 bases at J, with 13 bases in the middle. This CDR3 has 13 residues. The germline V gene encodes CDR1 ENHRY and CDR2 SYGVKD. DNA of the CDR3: TGTGCCATCAGGGACCAAAGCGGACAGCCCCAGCATTTT. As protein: CAIRDQSGQPQHF.

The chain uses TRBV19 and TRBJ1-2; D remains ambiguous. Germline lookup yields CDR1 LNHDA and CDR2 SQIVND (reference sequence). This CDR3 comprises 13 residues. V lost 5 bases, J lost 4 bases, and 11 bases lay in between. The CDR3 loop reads CASSPSGTYGYTF. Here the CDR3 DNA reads TGTGCCAGTAGTCCCTCAGGAACCTATGGCTACACCTTC.

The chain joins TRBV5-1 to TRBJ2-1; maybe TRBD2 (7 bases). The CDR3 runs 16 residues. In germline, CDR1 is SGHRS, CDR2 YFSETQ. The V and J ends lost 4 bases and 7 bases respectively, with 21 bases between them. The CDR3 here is CASSRTPSGGGNEQFF. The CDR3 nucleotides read TGCGCCAGCAGCCGAACCCCTAGCGGAGGGGGGAATGAGCAGTTCTTC.